These 8 T cell receptor beta chains share one sample of origin, sequenced in a study of cytotoxic CD8 clonotypes in ibrutinib-treated CLL (dated by TCRdb to 2020 to 2023). The library relied on the immunoSEQ multiplex PCR assay. Drawn from immuneACCESS, this table holds only the in-frame rearrangements with V and J called that TCRdb kept. Clones are partly lost; checked studies trace under half to an unresolved V gene and leave the rest unexplained. The sample table contains over 95,000 clones; only one count was recorded for approximately 58% of them. The top ten clones comprise 30% to 45% of the sample. Interpreted using the paper, the time point label stands for: approximately 25 months on ibrutinib. Sequences were derived from PBMCs, sampled after 24 months of ibrutinib treatment. The receptors shown here come from a human donor with chronic lymphocytic leukemia.

The chain is built from TRBV30 and TRBJ2-7, with 9 bases matching TRBD1. Trimming at V came to 2 bases and at J to 4 bases, leaving 9 bases not matched to a gene. The CDR3 length is 15 residues. CDR1 is GTSNPN and CDR2 is SVGIG in the germline V gene (reference sequence). Here the CDR3 reads CAWSTQQGAGYEQYF. The CDR3 bases are TGTGCCTGGAGTACTCAACAGGGGGCAGGGTACGAGCAGTACTTC.

The chain employs TRBV5-1 and TRBJ2-5; TRBD2 matches 7 bases. The CDR3 is made up of 13 amino acids. Germline values: CDR1 SGHRS, CDR2 YFSETQ. With V trimmed by 1 base and J by 7 bases, 4 bases remained unmatched. CDR3 nucleotides: TGCGCCAGCAGCTTGTCCGGGGAGGGGACCCAGTACTTC. It specifies CASSLSGEGTQYF.

The rearrangement joins TRBV10-1 to TRBJ1-1; TRBD1 might be the D (6 bases). Per germline, CDR1 WNHNN and CDR2 SYGVQD (reference sequence). CDR3 length equals 13 residues. Trimming pared 5 bases from V and 3 bases from J, leaving 10 bases between. In DNA form, the CDR3 reads TGCGCCAGCAGTCAGGGGCCCGACACTGAAGCTTTCTTT. Amino acids: CASSQGPDTEAFF.

This chain joins TRBV15 and TRBJ2-3; TRBD2 matches 9 bases. The CDR3 is 16 residues long. CDR1 is LNHNV and CDR2 is YYDKDF in the germline V gene (reference sequence). V was pared by 1 base and J by 1 base, with 3 bases of the junction left unmatched. The CDR3 loop reads CATSRGASGGTDTQYF. The CDR3 bases are TGTGCCACCAGCAGAGGTGCTAGCGGGGGCACAGATACGCAGTATTTT.

This chain links TRBV5-4 with TRBJ1-2; D is unresolved. The ends were cut back, 2 bases at V and 2 bases at J, with 10 bases in the middle. The length of the CDR3 is 14 residues. CDR1 and CDR2 from the germline V gene are SGHNT and YYREEE (reference sequence). The CDR3 loop reads CASSLNQQNYGYTF. The CDR3 nucleotides are TGTGCCAGCAGCTTAAATCAACAGAACTATGGCTACACCTTC.

The chain combines TRBV9 with TRBJ1-1; D is unclear. V shed 0 bases and J shed 6 bases, with 12 bases lying between them. Per the germline V gene, CDR1 is SGDLS and CDR2 is YYNGEE. The CDR3 is 14 residues long. CDR3 protein: CASSVGVTAAEAFF. The CDR3 nucleotides read TGTGCCAGCAGCGTAGGGGTAACAGCAGCTGAAGCTTTCTTT.

The chain recombines TRBV14 with TRBJ1-4; TRBD1 matches 8 bases. Germline trimming cut 4 bases from V and 2 bases from J; bases unmatched to any gene: 0. The CDR3 covers 14 residues. The germline V gene encodes CDR1 SGHDN and CDR2 FVKESK. The CDR3 coding sequence is TGTGCCAGCAGCCGACAGGGGACTAATGAAAAACTGTTTTTT. This sequence encodes CASSRQGTNEKLFF.

There are a few counts of this clone. The chain employs TRBV30 and TRBJ2-7, with 8 bases matching TRBD1. Looked up from germline, CDR1 is GTSNPN and CDR2 is SVGIG (reference sequence). The V segment lost 7 bases and the J segment 7 bases; nucleotides outside the gene matches: 9. The CDR3 has 12 amino acids. The CDR3 loop is CASGQANQEQYF. The DNA for the CDR3 is TGTGCCTCGGGACAGGCGAATCAAGAGCAGTACTTC. The full variable domain, with the rest looked up from reference TRBV30 and TRBJ2-7, is SQTIHQWPATLVQPVGSPLSLECTVEGTSNPNLYWYRQAAGRGLQLLFYSVGIGQISSEVPQNLSASRPQDRQFILSSKKLLLSDSGFYLCASGQANQEQYFGPGTRLTVT.